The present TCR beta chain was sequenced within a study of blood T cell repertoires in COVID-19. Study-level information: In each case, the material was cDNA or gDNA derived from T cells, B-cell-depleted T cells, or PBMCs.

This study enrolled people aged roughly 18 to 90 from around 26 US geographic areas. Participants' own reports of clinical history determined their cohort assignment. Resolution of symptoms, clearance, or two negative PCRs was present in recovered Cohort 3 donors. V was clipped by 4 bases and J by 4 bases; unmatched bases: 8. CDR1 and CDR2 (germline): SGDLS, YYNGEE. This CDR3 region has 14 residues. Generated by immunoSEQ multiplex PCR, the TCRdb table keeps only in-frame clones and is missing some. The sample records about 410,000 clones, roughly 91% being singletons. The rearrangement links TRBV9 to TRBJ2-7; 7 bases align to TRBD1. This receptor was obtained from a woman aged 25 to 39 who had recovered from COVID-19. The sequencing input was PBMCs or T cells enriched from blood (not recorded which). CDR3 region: CASSYSLRGYEQYF. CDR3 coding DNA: TGTGCCAGCAGCTACTCGCTCAGGGGGTACGAGCAGTACTTC.